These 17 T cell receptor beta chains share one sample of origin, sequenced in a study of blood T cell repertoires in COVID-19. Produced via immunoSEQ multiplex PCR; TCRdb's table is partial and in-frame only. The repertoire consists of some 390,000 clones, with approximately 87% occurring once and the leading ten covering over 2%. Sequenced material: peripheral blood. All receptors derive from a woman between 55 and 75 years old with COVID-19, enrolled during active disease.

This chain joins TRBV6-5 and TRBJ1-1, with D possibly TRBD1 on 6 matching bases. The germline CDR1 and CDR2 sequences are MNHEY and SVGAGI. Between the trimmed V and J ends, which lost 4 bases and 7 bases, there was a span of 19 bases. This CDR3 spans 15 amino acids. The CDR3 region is CASSSKTHGQREAFF. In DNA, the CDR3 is TGTGCCAGCAGTTCCAAGACCCATGGACAGCGTGAAGCTTTCTTT.

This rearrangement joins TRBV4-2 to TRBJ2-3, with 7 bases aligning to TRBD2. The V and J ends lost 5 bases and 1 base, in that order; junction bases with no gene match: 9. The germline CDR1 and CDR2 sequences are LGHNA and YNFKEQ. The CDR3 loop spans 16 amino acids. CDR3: CASSKMRGIGTDTQYF. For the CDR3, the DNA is TGTGCCAGCAGCAAAATGCGGGGGATCGGCACAGATACGCAGTATTTT.

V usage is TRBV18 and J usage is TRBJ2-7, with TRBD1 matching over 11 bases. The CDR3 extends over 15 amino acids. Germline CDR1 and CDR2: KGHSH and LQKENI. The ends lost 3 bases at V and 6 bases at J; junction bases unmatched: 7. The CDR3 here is CASSPEGTGGPEQYF. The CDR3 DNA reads TGTGCCAGCTCACCTGAGGGGACAGGGGGGCCCGAGCAGTACTTC. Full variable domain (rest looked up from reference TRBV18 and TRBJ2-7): NAGVMQNPRHLVRRRGQEARLRCSPMKGHSHVYWYRQLPEEGLKFMVYLQKENIIDESGMPKERFSAEFPKEGPSILRIQQVVRGDSAAYFCASSPEGTGGPEQYFGPGTRLTVT.

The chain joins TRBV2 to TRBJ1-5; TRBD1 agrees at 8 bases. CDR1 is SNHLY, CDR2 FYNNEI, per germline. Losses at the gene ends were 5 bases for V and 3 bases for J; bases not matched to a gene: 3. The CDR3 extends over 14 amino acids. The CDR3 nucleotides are TGTGCCAGCAGTTTGGGACAGGACAATCAGCCCCAGCATTTT. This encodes CASSLGQDNQPQHF.

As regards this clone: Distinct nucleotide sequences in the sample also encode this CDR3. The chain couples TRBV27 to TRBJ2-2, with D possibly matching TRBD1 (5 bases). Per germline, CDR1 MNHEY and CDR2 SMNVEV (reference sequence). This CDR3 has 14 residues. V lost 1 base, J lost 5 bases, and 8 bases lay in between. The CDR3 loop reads CASSLYQGTGELFF. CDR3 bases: TGTGCCAGCAGTTTATATCAGGGTACCGGGGAGCTGTTTTTT.

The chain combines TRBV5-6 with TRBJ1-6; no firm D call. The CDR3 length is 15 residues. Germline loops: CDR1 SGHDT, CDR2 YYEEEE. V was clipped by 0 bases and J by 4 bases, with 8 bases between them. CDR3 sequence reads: CASSLVWRYNSPLHF. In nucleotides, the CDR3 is TGTGCCAGCAGCTTGGTGTGGCGGTATAATTCACCCCTCCACTTT.

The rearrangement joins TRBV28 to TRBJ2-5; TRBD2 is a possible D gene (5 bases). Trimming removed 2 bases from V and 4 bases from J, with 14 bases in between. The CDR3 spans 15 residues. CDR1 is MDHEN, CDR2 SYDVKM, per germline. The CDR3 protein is CASSLPGLEVETQYF. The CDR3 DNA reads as TGTGCCAGCAGTTTACCAGGACTCGAAGTAGAGACCCAGTACTTC. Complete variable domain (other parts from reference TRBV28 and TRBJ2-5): DVKVTQSSRYLVKRTGEKVFLECVQDMDHENMFWYRQDPGLGLRLIYFSYDVKMKEKGDIPEGYSVSREKKERFSLILESASTNQTSMYLCASSLPGLEVETQYFGPGTRLLVL.

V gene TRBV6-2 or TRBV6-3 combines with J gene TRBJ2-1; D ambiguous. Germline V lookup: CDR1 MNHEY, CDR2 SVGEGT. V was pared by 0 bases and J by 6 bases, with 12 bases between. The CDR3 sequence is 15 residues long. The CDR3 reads CASSYSKHSPNEQFF. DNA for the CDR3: TGTGCCAGCAGTTACTCGAAGCATTCGCCCAATGAGCAGTTCTTC.

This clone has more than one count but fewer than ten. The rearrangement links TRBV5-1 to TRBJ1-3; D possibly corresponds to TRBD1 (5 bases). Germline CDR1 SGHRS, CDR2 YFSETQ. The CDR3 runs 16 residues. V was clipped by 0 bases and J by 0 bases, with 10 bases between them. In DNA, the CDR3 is TGCGCCAGCAGCTTGGATACAGGCTTCTCTGGAAACACCATATATTTT. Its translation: CASSLDTGFSGNTIYF. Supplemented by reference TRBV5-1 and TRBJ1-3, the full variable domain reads KAGVTQTPRYLIKTRGQQVTLSCSPISGHRSVSWYQQTPGQGLQFLFEYFSETQRNKGNFPGRFSGRQFSNSRSEMNVSTLELGDSALYLCASSLDTGFSGNTIYFGEGSWLTVV.

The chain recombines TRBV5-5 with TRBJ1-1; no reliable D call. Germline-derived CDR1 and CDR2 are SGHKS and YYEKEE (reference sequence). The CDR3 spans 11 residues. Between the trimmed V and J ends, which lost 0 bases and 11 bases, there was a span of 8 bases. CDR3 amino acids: CASSLGGDAFF. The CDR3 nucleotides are TGTGCCAGCAGCTTGGGGGGAGATGCTTTCTTT.

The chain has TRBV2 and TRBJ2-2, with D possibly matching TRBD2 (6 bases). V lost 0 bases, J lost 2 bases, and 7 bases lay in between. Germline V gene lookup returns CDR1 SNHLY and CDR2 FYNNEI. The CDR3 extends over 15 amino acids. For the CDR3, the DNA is TGTGCCAGCAGTGAAGCGCGGGGAAACACCGGGGAGCTGTTTTTT. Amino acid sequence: CASSEARGNTGELFF.

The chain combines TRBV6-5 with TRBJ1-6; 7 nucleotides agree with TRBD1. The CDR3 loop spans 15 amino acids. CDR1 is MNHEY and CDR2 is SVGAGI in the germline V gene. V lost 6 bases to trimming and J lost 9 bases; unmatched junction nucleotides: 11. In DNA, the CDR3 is TGTGCCAGCAGAGAGATGACAGGGAGGAGTTCACCCCTCCACTTT. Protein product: CASREMTGRSSPLHF.

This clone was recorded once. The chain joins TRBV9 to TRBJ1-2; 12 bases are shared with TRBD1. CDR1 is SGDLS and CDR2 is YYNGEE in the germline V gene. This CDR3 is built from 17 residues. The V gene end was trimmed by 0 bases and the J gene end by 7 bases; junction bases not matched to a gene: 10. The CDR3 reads CASSVGVGGQGAGGYTF. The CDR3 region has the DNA TGTGCCAGCAGCGTAGGTGTAGGGGGACAGGGGGCTGGTGGCTACACCTTC.

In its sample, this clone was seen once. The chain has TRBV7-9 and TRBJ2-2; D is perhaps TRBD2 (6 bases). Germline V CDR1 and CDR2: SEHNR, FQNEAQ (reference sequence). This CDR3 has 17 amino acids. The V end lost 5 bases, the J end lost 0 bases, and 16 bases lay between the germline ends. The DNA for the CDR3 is TGTGCCAGCAGCCGCGTAACTAGCCGATCGAACACCGGGGAGCTGTTTTTT. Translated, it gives CASSRVTSRSNTGELFF.

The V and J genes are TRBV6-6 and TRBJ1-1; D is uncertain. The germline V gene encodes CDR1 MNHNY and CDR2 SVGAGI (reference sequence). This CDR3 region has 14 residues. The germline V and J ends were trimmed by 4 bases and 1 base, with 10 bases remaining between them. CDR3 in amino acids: CASSSRQANTEAFF. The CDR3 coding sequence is TGTGCCAGCAGTTCCCGACAAGCGAACACTGAAGCTTTCTTT.

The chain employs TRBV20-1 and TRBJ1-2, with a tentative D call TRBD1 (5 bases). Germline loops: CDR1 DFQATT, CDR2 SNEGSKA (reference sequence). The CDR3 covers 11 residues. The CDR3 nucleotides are TGCACTGTGGGGCGCTCCTATGGCTACACCTTC. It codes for CTVGRSYGYTF.

The CDR3 here is CARSAGDNIDTQYF. The CDR3 DNA sequence: TGTGCCCGCTCAGCGGGGGATAATATAGATACGCAGTATTTT. V is TRBV30 and J is TRBJ2-3, with 8 bases fitting TRBD2. The germline V gene has CDR1 GTSNPN and CDR2 SVGIG (reference sequence). Trimming removed 8 bases from V and 5 bases from J; junction bases left unmatched: 12. This CDR3 contains 14 residues.